These 21 T cell receptor beta chains were all obtained from the same sample, sequenced in a study of blood T cells in healthy people across ages. The use of a sample-barcoded 5' primer and a J-beta primer mix characterized a second PCR of roughly 7 to 12 cycles. TCRdb called the 5' RACE reads again in MiXCR, with one record for every CDR3 protein. Among 500,000 to 700,000 distinct CDR3 sequences listed, under 30% were seen once. Input material: blood. Receptors were obtained from a woman older than 75 in good health.

The chain links TRBV11-2 to TRBJ2-7, with no clear D. The V and J ends lost 1 base and 0 bases respectively, with 10 bases between them. Germline V gives CDR1 SGHAT, CDR2 FQNNGV. CDR3 length: 15 amino acids. CDR3 DNA sequence: TGTGCCAGCAGCTTAGTGGGTCTCCACTCCTACGAGCAGTACTTC. It specifies CASSLVGLHSYEQYF.

The chain is built from TRBV13 and TRBJ2-5, with TRBD1 matching 9 bases. Germline CDR1 is PRHDT and CDR2 is FYEKMQ (reference sequence). The CDR3 is made up of 16 amino acids. V was pared by 6 bases and J by 3 bases, with 11 bases of the junction left unmatched. CDR3: CASRPKLTGGKETQYF. DNA of the CDR3: TGTGCCAGCAGGCCAAAACTTACAGGGGGCAAAGAGACCCAGTACTTC. Full variable domain (outside the CDR3, taken from reference TRBV13 and TRBJ2-5): AAGVIQSPRHLIKEKRETATLKCYPIPRHDTVYWYQQGPGQDPQFLISFYEKMQSDKGSIPDRFSAQQFSDYHSELNMSSLELGDSALYFCASRPKLTGGKETQYFGPGTRLLVL.

This chain uses TRBV18 with TRBJ2-7; D might be TRBD1 (7 bases). Germline loops: CDR1 KGHSH, CDR2 LQKENI. The CDR3 sequence is 13 residues long. The V gene lost 5 bases and the J gene lost 7 bases, with 15 bases spanning the gap. CDR3 residues: CASSIRETGEQYV. CDR3 coding DNA: TGTGCCAGCTCAATTCGGGAGACAGGGGAGCAGTACGTC.

This clonotype occurred many times. V gene TRBV7-2 combines with J gene TRBJ2-7; 12 bases fit TRBD2. J lost 5 bases, V lost 1 base, and 9 bases had no gene match. There are 17 residues in the CDR3. Germline V gene lookup returns CDR1 SGHTA and CDR2 FQGNSA. CDR3 amino acids: CASSLVKTSGGAHEQYF. Here the CDR3 DNA reads TGTGCCAGCAGCTTAGTTAAGACTAGCGGGGGAGCACACGAGCAGTACTTC. Using reference TRBV7-2 and TRBJ2-7 for the parts outside the CDR3, the full variable domain is GAGVSQSPSNKVTEKGKDVELRCDPISGHTALYWYRQSLGQGLEFLIYFQGNSAPDKSGLPSDRFSAERTGGSVSTLTIQRTQQEDSAVYLCASSLVKTSGGAHEQYFGPGTRLTVT.

This chain links TRBV20-1 with TRBJ2-3; possible D gene TRBD1, 5 bases. Germline V gene sequence: CDR1 DFQATT, CDR2 SNEGSKA (reference sequence). V lost 0 bases, J lost 2 bases, and 9 bases lay in between. The CDR3 extends over 14 amino acids. The CDR3 sequence: CSARDQGYTDTQYF. The CDR3 DNA follows: TGCAGTGCTAGAGATCAGGGCTACACAGATACGCAGTATTTT.

The table lists this clonotype with a few counts. The chain combines TRBV7-2 with TRBJ1-2; a weak D match, TRBD1 (5 bases). V lost 0 bases and J 8 bases, leaving 16 bases between the germline ends. This CDR3 is built from 15 residues. Germline CDR1 and CDR2: SGHTA and FQGNSA. The CDR3 is CASSLARGEGGGYTF. CDR3 sequence (DNA): TGTGCCAGCAGCTTAGCGAGGGGCGAGGGCGGGGGCTACACCTTC.

The V and J genes are TRBV6-5 and TRBJ2-7; D not certain. The V end was cut by 7 bases, the J end by 1 base, with 17 bases between. Germline V gene lookup returns CDR1 MNHEY and CDR2 SVGAGI. The CDR3 length is 15 residues. The CDR3 DNA reads TGTGCCAGCACCAAACCGGGTCTACCATCCTACGAGCAGTACTTC. It specifies CASTKPGLPSYEQYF.

The sample holds a few counts of this clonotype. The genes are TRBV3-1 and TRBJ2-2; 9 positions agree with TRBD1. CDR1 is LGHDT and CDR2 is YNNKEL in the germline V gene (reference sequence). V dropped 5 bases and J dropped 5; count of bases not matched to a gene: 6. This CDR3 is built from 15 residues. The CDR3 DNA reads as TGTGCCAGCAGCACAGGGGGCGCGAGGACCGGGGAGCTGTTTTTT. Protein product: CASSTGGARTGELFF.

This sequence joins TRBV28 and TRBJ1-5, with D hard to call. Per germline, CDR1 MDHEN and CDR2 SYDVKM. The CDR3 loop spans 12 amino acids. The V end lost 2 bases, the J end lost 6 bases, and 5 bases lay between the germline ends. The CDR3 loop reads CASSLESQPQHF. CDR3 coding DNA: TGTGCCAGCAGTTTAGAAAGTCAGCCCCAGCATTTT.

The gene calls are TRBV29-1 and TRBJ2-1; 7 nucleotides line up with TRBD2. Germline trimming cut 5 bases from V and 9 bases from J; bases unmatched to any gene: 7. The CDR3 runs 12 residues. Germline V gene data show CDR1 as SQVTM and CDR2 as ANQGSEA. The CDR3 protein is CSVPGLEGEQFF. DNA of the CDR3: TGCAGCGTTCCCGGACTAGAGGGTGAGCAGTTCTTC.

The rearrangement links TRBV7-9 to TRBJ2-5; 9 bases are shared with TRBD1. The J call may be mistaken, given a closer DNA end match to TRBJ2-7. Germline CDR1 and CDR2: SEHNR and FQNEAQ (reference sequence). The CDR3 covers 15 residues. CDR3 sequence reads: CASSPLDRGGYEQYF. In DNA, the CDR3 is TGTGCCAGCAGCCCGTTGGACAGGGGTGGGTACGAGCAGTACTTC.

The chain combines TRBV5-1 with TRBJ1-2; D gene uncertain. The CDR3 is 15 residues long. Germline V gene data show CDR1 as SGHRS and CDR2 as YFSETQ. With 0 bases removed from V and 4 bases from J, the gap between germline ends came to 13 bases. The CDR3 DNA follows: TGCGCCAGCAGCTTGGGACCTGAGGGCGGCTATGGCTACACCTTC. Its protein product is CASSLGPEGGYGYTF.

The V and J genes are TRBV6-1 and TRBJ2-2; D gene ambiguous. The V gene's germline CDR1 is MNHNS and CDR2 SASEGT. Trimming stripped 2 bases from V and 2 bases from J, with 12 bases between. This CDR3 has 16 amino acids. CDR3 nucleotides: TGTGCCAGCAGTGAATCCACAGTTATAAACACCGGGGAGCTGTTTTTT. Protein sequence: CASSESTVINTGELFF.

At least ten counts were recorded for this clonotype. This chain joins TRBV6-5 and TRBJ2-1, with D possibly matching TRBD1 (5 bases). CDR1 is MNHEY, CDR2 SVGAGI, per germline. CDR3 size: 13 residues. V lost 5 bases, J lost 1 base, and 6 bases lay in between. The CDR3 DNA is TGTGCCAGCAGTCGACAGTCCTACAATGAGCAGTTCTTC. Translation: CASSRQSYNEQFF.

Remarks on this clonotype: A much larger clone lies a single base off, so this may be a read error. V usage is TRBV9 and J usage is TRBJ2-1; 9 nucleotides agree with TRBD2. The CDR3 has 16 residues. CDR1 and CDR2 from the germline V gene are SGDLS and YYNGEE. The CDR3 is CASSVGGSGGYNKQFF. DNA for the CDR3: TGTGCCAGCAGCGTAGGGGGTAGCGGGGGATACAATAAGCAGTTCTTC. Looking up the rest from reference TRBV9 and TRBJ2-1 gives the full variable domain: DSGVTQTPKHLITATGQRVTLRCSPRSGDLSVYWYQQSLDQGLQFLIQYYNGEERAKGNILERFSAQQFPDLHSELNLSSLELGDSALYFCASSVGGSGGYNKQFFGPGTRLTVL.

This clonotype was counted at least ten times. The chain recombines TRBV3-1 with TRBJ2-3; either TRBD1 or TRBD2 may fit D (5 bases each). The CDR3 totals 12 residues. In germline, CDR1 is LGHDT, CDR2 YNNKEL (reference sequence). V lost 1 base, J lost 14 bases, and 13 bases lay in between. In nucleotides, the CDR3 is TGTGCCAGCAGCCAAGTTATGGGGACGGCGTATTTT. This translates into CASSQVMGTAYF.

This clonotype appeared many times. The rearrangement uses TRBV12-3 or TRBV12-4 and TRBJ1-2, with D maybe TRBD1 (6 bases). There are 15 residues in the CDR3. V was shortened by 5 bases and J by 0 bases, with 13 bases between the two germline ends. In nucleotides, the CDR3 is TGTGCCAGCAGTCCCCTCGGGGACACTAACTATGGCTACACCTTC. Its translation: CASSPLGDTNYGYTF.

At least ten counts were recorded for this clonotype. The genes are TRBV9 and TRBJ1-6; no clear D gene. Trimming removed 3 bases from V and 16 bases from J, with 14 bases in between. The CDR3 totals 12 residues. Germline V gene lookup returns CDR1 SGDLS and CDR2 YYNGEE. The DNA for the CDR3 is TGTGCCAGCAGCGGACAACAGCCATGGCTCCACTTT. Translated, it gives CASSGQQPWLHF.

This clonotype has a handful of counts. The chain employs TRBV6-1 and TRBJ2-7; a possible D gene is TRBD1 (6 bases). V shed 5 bases and J shed 2 bases, with 13 bases lying between them. The CDR3 sequence is 14 residues long. From germline, CDR1 is MNHNS and CDR2 SASEGT. CDR3 sequence (DNA): TGTGCCAGCAGTCCCGACAGGAGTACCTACGAGCAGTACTTC. Amino acids: CASSPDRSTYEQYF.

This clonotype was recorded at least ten times. V is TRBV7-8 and J is TRBJ2-5; the D gene is possibly TRBD1 (5 bases). Germline CDR1 reads SGHVS; CDR2 reads FQNEAQ. The CDR3 runs 14 residues. The germline V and J ends were trimmed by 7 bases and 8 bases, with 20 bases remaining between them. CDR3 coding DNA: TGTGCCAGCACTATAGGTTCCAGGGCGGAAACCCAGTACTTC. Translated, it gives CASTIGSRAETQYF.

V and J are TRBV27 and TRBJ1-1; TRBD1 aligns across 7 bases. CDR1 and CDR2 from the germline V gene are MNHEY and SMNVEV (reference sequence). Losses at the gene ends were 4 bases for V and 3 bases for J; bases not matched to a gene: 5. The CDR3 covers 14 residues. This chain's CDR3 is CASSWRGRDTEAFF. The CDR3 DNA reads as TGTGCCAGCAGTTGGAGGGGGCGCGACACTGAAGCTTTCTTT.